The source of this TCR beta chain is a study of T cell repertoires in cytomegalovirus infection. Regarding this clonotype: Its antigen is currently unknown.

MiXCR, run by TCRdb on the reads, gives a single entry per CDR3 protein. In the table there are some 920,000 distinct CDR3 sequences, approximately 31% of which are singletons. V lost 6 bases, J lost 4 bases, and 10 bases stayed unmatched. The CDR3 contains 15 residues. The chain combines TRBV12-3 or TRBV12-4 with TRBJ2-5, with TRBD1 matching over 8 bases. The receptor's source is a human donor in good health (CMV status not recorded). Some clones in this sample may be carry-over from other donors' samples. Sequencing was performed on cultured CD8+ T cells from PBMCs, taken from culture after CMV antigen stimulation. CDR3 sequence: CASSQGAGGRETQYF. The CDR3 DNA reads TGTGCCAGCAGCCAGGGGGCAGGGGGCAGAGAGACCCAGTACTTC.